Listed here are 32 T cell receptor beta chains from one sample, sequenced in a study of T-cell memory formation after mild COVID-19. TCRdb analysed the 5' RACE reads with MiXCR anew, one entry per CDR3 protein. The sample carries 450,000 or so distinct CDR3 sequences, nearly 25% recorded once. Sequencing used PBMCs or a T cell subset sorted from them (not recorded which). These receptors were taken from an adult woman who had mild COVID-19 (a few samples of this study predate the infection). Cell type and time point are not known.

This clonotype was recorded many times. The chain is built from TRBV5-1 and TRBJ2-2, with 11 nucleotides matching TRBD1. The CDR3 runs to 16 residues. V gave up 4 bases and J gave up 0 bases; unmatched junction bases: 2. Germline values: CDR1 SGHRS, CDR2 YFSETQ. The CDR3 DNA follows: TGCGCCAGCAGCCTGGGACAGGGGGCGAACACCGGGGAGCTGTTTTTT. As protein: CASSLGQGANTGELFF.

This clonotype was counted between two and nine times. V gene TRBV7-2 combines with J gene TRBJ2-1, with 10 bases fitting TRBD2. The germline V gene has CDR1 SGHTA and CDR2 FQGNSA. CDR3 length: 18 amino acids. The ends lost 3 bases at V and 0 bases at J; junction bases unmatched: 8. The CDR3 bases are TGTGCCAGCAGCTTGCGTCTAGCGGGAGTTAGCTCCTACAATGAGCAGTTCTTC. Translated: CASSLRLAGVSSYNEQFF.

This chain uses TRBV7-9 with TRBJ2-1; TRBD1 aligns across 8 bases. The CDR3 spans 17 residues. J lost 0 bases, V lost 6 bases, and 10 bases had no gene match. Germline CDR1 SEHNR, CDR2 FQNEAQ (reference sequence). CDR3 sequence: CASSSGQGGSSYNEQFF. For the CDR3, the DNA is TGTGCCAGCAGTTCCGGACAGGGCGGAAGCTCCTACAATGAGCAGTTCTTC. Full variable domain (outside the CDR3, taken from reference TRBV7-9 and TRBJ2-1): DTGVSQNPRHKITKRGQNVTFRCDPISEHNRLYWYRQTLGQGPEFLTYFQNEAQLEKSRLLSDRFSAERPKGSFSTLEIQRTEQGDSAMYLCASSSGQGGSSYNEQFFGPGTRLTVL.

The chain couples TRBV5-1 to TRBJ2-7; D remains ambiguous. This CDR3 spans 13 amino acids. Germline CDR1 SGHRS, CDR2 YFSETQ. V was pared by 6 bases and J by 2 bases, with 12 bases between. The CDR3 bases are TGCGCCAGCACCGAAGGATCTACCTACGAGCAGTACTTC. It codes for CASTEGSTYEQYF.

The gene calls are TRBV20-1 and TRBJ1-6; a possible D gene is TRBD1 (5 bases). CDR1 and CDR2 from the germline V gene are DFQATT and SNEGSKA (reference sequence). V lost 1 base and J 7 bases, leaving 11 bases between the germline ends. This CDR3 is 14 amino acids long. The CDR3 sequence is CSARGPGANSPLHF. CDR3 nucleotide sequence: TGCAGTGCTAGAGGCCCCGGGGCCAATTCACCCCTCCACTTT.

The chain joins TRBV5-1 to TRBJ1-2; possible D gene TRBD1, 5 bases. V shed 4 bases and J shed 4 bases, with 11 bases lying between them. The germline CDR1 and CDR2 sequences are SGHRS and YFSETQ. The CDR3 loop spans 13 amino acids. CDR3 bases: TGCGCCAGCAGCGGGGGTGAAGGCTATGGCTACACCTTC. Translation gives CASSGGEGYGYTF.

In this sample, this clonotype turned up a few times. The chain is built from TRBV20-1 and TRBJ1-5; no clear D gene. Looked up from germline, CDR1 is DFQATT and CDR2 is SNEGSKA (reference sequence). CDR3 length: 13 amino acids. The V and J ends lost 1 base and 2 bases respectively, with 6 bases between them. CDR3 residues: CSARGPGNQPQHF. DNA for the CDR3: TGCAGTGCTAGAGGGCCGGGCAATCAGCCCCAGCATTTT.

The chain employs TRBV20-1 and TRBJ1-1; TRBD1 matches 8 bases. V lost 1 base and J lost 8; bases outside the gene matches: 9. Germline V gene lookup returns CDR1 DFQATT and CDR2 SNEGSKA (reference sequence). The CDR3 totals 14 residues. CDR3 sequence (DNA): TGCAGTGCTAGAGCCCAGCTAAGGACAGGGGAAGCTTTCTTT. This sequence encodes CSARAQLRTGEAFF.

This clonotype has only a few counts. This chain joins TRBV7-3 and TRBJ2-2, with 7 bases fitting TRBD2. The CDR3 contains 16 residues. Germline CDR1 and CDR2: SGHTA and FQGTGA. J lost 2 bases, V lost 2 bases, and 5 bases had no gene match. Here the CDR3 reads CASSLFAGVNTGELFF. Written as DNA, the CDR3 is TGTGCCAGCAGCTTATTTGCGGGGGTCAACACCGGGGAGCTGTTTTTT. Looking up the rest from reference TRBV7-3 and TRBJ2-2 gives the full variable domain: GAGVSQTPSNKVTEKGKYVELRCDPISGHTALYWYRQSLGQGPEFLIYFQGTGAADDSGLPNDRFFAVRPEGSVSTLKIQRTERGDSAVYLCASSLFAGVNTGELFFGEGSRLTVL.

V is TRBV18 and J is TRBJ1-5; D uncertain. Germline CDR1 reads KGHSH; CDR2 reads LQKENI. This CDR3 is 15 amino acids long. V shed 3 bases and J shed 0 bases, with 9 bases lying between them. For the CDR3, the DNA is TGTGCCAGCTCACCGAACAGCAATAGCAATCAGCCCCAGCATTTT. Amino acid sequence: CASSPNSNSNQPQHF.

This clonotype was picked up a small number of times. The gene calls are TRBV2 and TRBJ1-6, with a tentative D call TRBD1 (5 bases). CDR3 length: 15 amino acids. Deletions cut 6 bases from V and 2 bases from J, with 11 bases between. Per the germline V gene, CDR1 is SNHLY and CDR2 is FYNNEI. The CDR3 reads CASSPGTAYNSPLHF. The CDR3 nucleotides read TGTGCCAGCAGCCCCGGGACGGCCTATAATTCACCCCTCCACTTT.

This clonotype was found many times. The V call is TRBV6-5, the J call TRBJ2-1, with 7 bases that match TRBD2. The J segment lost 0 bases and the V segment lost 5 bases, leaving 4 bases of the junction unmatched. The germline V gene encodes CDR1 MNHEY and CDR2 SVGAGI. The CDR3 contains 15 residues. In DNA form, the CDR3 reads TGTGCCAGCAGTGCCCTAGCGGACTCCTACAATGAGCAGTTCTTC. Residues: CASSALADSYNEQFF.

The chain couples TRBV3-1 to TRBJ2-5, with 8 bases fitting TRBD1. In germline, CDR1 is LGHDT, CDR2 YNNKEL (reference sequence). The CDR3 runs 15 residues. Losses at the gene ends were 3 bases for V and 2 bases for J; bases not matched to a gene: 5. CDR3: CASSHSRDRQETQYF. CDR3 nucleotide sequence: TGTGCCAGCAGCCACTCCCGGGACAGGCAAGAGACCCAGTACTTC.

This clonotype was counted between two and nine times. The chain is built from TRBV7-3 and TRBJ2-3, with D hard to call. This CDR3 region has 13 residues. Trimming removed 2 bases from V and 2 bases from J, with 5 bases in between. Per the germline V gene, CDR1 is SGHTA and CDR2 is FQGTGA. CDR3 in DNA: TGTGCCAGCAGCTTAGAGCTCACAGATACGCAGTATTTT. Translated: CASSLELTDTQYF.

The sample holds many counts of this clonotype. The rearrangement joins TRBV7-9 to TRBJ2-2; no firm D call. From germline, CDR1 is SEHNR and CDR2 FQNEAQ (reference sequence). V lost 5 bases and J lost 7, with 11 bases in between. The CDR3 has 13 residues. CDR3 sequence (DNA): TGTGCCAGCAGCCACCCTTTGCACGGGGAGCTGTTTTTT. Its translation: CASSHPLHGELFF.

The chain employs TRBV7-8 and TRBJ2-1; D gene uncertain. The germline V gene has CDR1 SGHVS and CDR2 FQNEAQ. The CDR3 spans 18 residues. The V gene lost 1 base and the J gene lost 1 base, with 17 bases spanning the gap. The CDR3 reads CASSLEGGATYSYNEQFF. CDR3 DNA: TGTGCCAGCAGCTTAGAAGGCGGAGCGACATATTCCTACAATGAGCAGTTCTTC. Complete variable domain (other parts from reference TRBV7-8 and TRBJ2-1): GAGVSQSPRYKVAKRGQDVALRCDPISGHVSLFWYQQALGQGPEFLTYFQNEAQLDKSGLPSDRFFAERPEGSVSTLKIQRTQQEDSAVYLCASSLEGGATYSYNEQFFGPGTRLTVL.

The gene calls are TRBV7-8 and TRBJ2-1, with a tentative D call TRBD2 (6 bases). CDR1 SGHVS and CDR2 FQNEAQ come from the germline V gene. V dropped 5 bases and J dropped 7 bases, with 18 bases sitting between them. The CDR3 sequence is 15 residues long. The CDR3 spells CASSPEPGLANEQFF. The DNA for the CDR3 is TGTGCCAGCAGCCCCGAGCCGGGACTGGCTAATGAGCAGTTCTTC.

This clonotype was detected a few times. The rearrangement links TRBV4-3 to TRBJ2-5; D call uncertain. Germline CDR1 and CDR2: LGHNA and YSLEER. CDR3 size: 16 residues. V was trimmed by 0 bases and J by 5 bases, leaving 16 bases between them. Here the CDR3 DNA reads TGCGCCAGCAGCCAAGATCGAGAAAACCGCGGTGAGACCCAGTACTTC. Residues: CASSQDRENRGETQYF.

This clonotype occurred many times. J is TRBJ2-5 and V is TRBV5-1; 11 positions agree with TRBD2. The V gene's germline CDR1 is SGHRS and CDR2 YFSETQ. The CDR3 is 15 residues long. The V and J ends lost 6 bases and 3 bases, in that order; junction bases with no gene match: 7. In nucleotides, the CDR3 is TGCGCCAGCAACCCCGGGACTAGCGGAGAAGAGACCCAGTACTTC. This codes for CASNPGTSGEETQYF.

The CDR3 nucleotides are TGTGCCAGGGTTACAGATACGCAGTATTTT. Translating it yields CARVTDTQYF. The chain recombines TRBV7-3 with TRBJ2-3; D unresolved. The CDR3 runs to 10 residues. V dropped 9 bases and J dropped 3 bases, with 4 bases sitting between them. Germline CDR1 is SGHTA and CDR2 is FQGTGA.

V gene TRBV5-1 combines with J gene TRBJ2-7; TRBD1 agrees at 10 bases. The CDR3 covers 15 residues. After removal of 4 bases from V and 5 bases from J, the junction contained 9 bases not matched to a gene. The germline gives CDR1 SGHRS, CDR2 YFSETQ. CDR3 sequence: CASSPVTGGGHEQYF. In nucleotides, the CDR3 is TGCGCCAGCAGCCCTGTGACAGGGGGCGGGCACGAGCAGTACTTC.

The chain joins TRBV15 to TRBJ2-2; D call uncertain. CDR1 and CDR2 (germline): LNHNV, YYDKDF (reference sequence). V was trimmed by 0 bases and J by 1 base, leaving 9 bases between them. This CDR3 has 16 amino acids. In DNA form, the CDR3 reads TGTGCCACCAGCAGAGATTTGGGGTTGAACACCGGGGAGCTGTTTTTT. This translates into CATSRDLGLNTGELFF. The complete variable domain, with remaining parts taken from reference TRBV15 and TRBJ2-2, reads DAMVIQNPRYQVTQFGKPVTLSCSQTLNHNVMYWYQQKSSQAPKLLFHYYDKDFNNEADTPDNFQSRRPNTSFCFLDIRSPGLGDTAMYLCATSRDLGLNTGELFFGEGSRLTVL.

The chain uses TRBV11-2 and TRBJ2-3; perhaps TRBD1 as D (5 bases). V was trimmed by 4 bases and J by 1 base, leaving 12 bases between them. The CDR3 covers 15 residues. Germline loops: CDR1 SGHAT, CDR2 FQNNGV. CDR3 region: CASSSGHLRTDTQYF. Here the CDR3 DNA reads TGTGCCAGCAGCTCAGGACACCTCCGCACAGATACGCAGTATTTT.

There are a few counts of this clonotype. This chain joins TRBV27 and TRBJ2-7, with 8 bases matching TRBD1. V was clipped by 7 bases and J by 0 bases; unmatched bases: 14. CDR3 length: 17 residues. CDR1 and CDR2 from the germline V gene are MNHEY and SMNVEV (reference sequence). The CDR3 nucleotides are TGTGCCAGCAAAGTAATGGCCCGGGACAGGAGCTCCTACGAGCAGTACTTC. It encodes CASKVMARDRSSYEQYF.

The chain links TRBV5-1 to TRBJ1-2, with a tentative D call TRBD1 (5 bases). V lost 2 bases to trimming and J lost 8 bases, with 13 bases between them. Per germline, CDR1 SGHRS and CDR2 YFSETQ. The CDR3 length is 13 residues. CDR3 sequence reads: CASSLRDRRGYTF. CDR3 nucleotides: TGCGCCAGCAGCTTAAGGGACCGGCGAGGCTACACCTTC.

The V gene is TRBV18, the J gene TRBJ1-2; D remains ambiguous. Germline assignment: CDR1 KGHSH and CDR2 LQKENI. CDR3 length equals 15 residues. V shed 0 bases and J shed 0 bases, with 8 bases lying between them. The CDR3 sequence is CASSPPSLSNYGYTF. The CDR3 DNA reads as TGTGCCAGCTCACCACCAAGTTTATCTAACTATGGCTACACCTTC.

This clonotype was seen a handful of times. The chain couples TRBV7-2 to TRBJ2-5; possibly TRBD1 for D (6 bases). The germline gives CDR1 SGHTA, CDR2 FQGNSA. Deletions cut 5 bases from V and 4 bases from J, with 14 bases between. The CDR3 covers 14 residues. Written as DNA, the CDR3 is TGTGCCAGCAGCCTACAGGGTTTCCGAGAGACCCAGTACTTC. Protein product: CASSLQGFRETQYF.

There are a few counts of this clonotype. The V gene is TRBV4-2, the J gene TRBJ2-6; no definite D call. CDR1 is LGHNA, CDR2 YNFKEQ, per germline. V lost 1 base, J lost 0 bases, and 7 bases lay in between. The CDR3 is 16 residues long. CDR3 sequence: CASSQAANSGANVLTF. The CDR3 bases are TGTGCCAGCAGCCAAGCGGCGAACTCTGGGGCCAACGTCCTGACTTTC.

The chain uses TRBV4-1 and TRBJ1-1; a weak D match, TRBD1 (5 bases). This CDR3 has 16 residues. Germline V gene data show CDR1 as MGHRA and CDR2 as YSYEKL. Trimming removed 1 base from V and 4 bases from J, with 16 bases in between. CDR3 DNA sequence: TGCGCCAGCAGCCAAGTTCGGGCAGGGCGAGGCACTGAAGCTTTCTTT. Its translation: CASSQVRAGRGTEAFF.

This chain links TRBV7-9 with TRBJ2-4; possible D gene TRBD2, 5 bases. Deletions cut 4 bases from V and 7 bases from J, with 23 bases between. The CDR3 runs to 17 residues. The germline gives CDR1 SEHNR, CDR2 FQNEAQ (reference sequence). The DNA for the CDR3 is TGTGCCAGCAGCTCGCTCAAGGACTCAGTGGGGTGGAACATTCAGTACTTC. Protein product: CASSSLKDSVGWNIQYF.

This clonotype was observed a handful of times. The rearrangement links TRBV6-2 or TRBV6-3 to TRBJ1-1; tentatively, D is TRBD1 (5 bases). CDR1 and CDR2 (germline): MNHEY, SVGEGT. V dropped 7 bases and J dropped 2 bases, with 14 bases sitting between them. CDR3 length equals 14 residues. The CDR3 loop is CASTIWRDNTEAFF. CDR3 DNA: TGTGCCAGCACCATTTGGAGGGACAACACTGAAGCTTTCTTT.

The chain joins TRBV5-6 to TRBJ2-3; D not resolved. The CDR3 consists of 13 residues. Germline V gene sequence: CDR1 SGHDT, CDR2 YYEEEE. The V gene lost 5 bases and the J gene lost 6 bases, with 13 bases spanning the gap. Here the CDR3 DNA reads TGTGCCAGCAGTTCATCCCGGAAGGATACGCAGTATTTT. Protein product: CASSSSRKDTQYF.